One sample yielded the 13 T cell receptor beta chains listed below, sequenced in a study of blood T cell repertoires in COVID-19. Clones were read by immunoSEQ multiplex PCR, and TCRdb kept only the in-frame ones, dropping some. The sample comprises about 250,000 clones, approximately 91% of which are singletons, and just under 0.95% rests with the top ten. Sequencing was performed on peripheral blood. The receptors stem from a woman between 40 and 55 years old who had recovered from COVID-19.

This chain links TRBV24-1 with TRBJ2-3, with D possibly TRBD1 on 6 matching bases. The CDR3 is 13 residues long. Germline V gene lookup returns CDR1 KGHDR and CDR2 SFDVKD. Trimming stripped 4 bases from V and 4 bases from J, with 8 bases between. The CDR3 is CATSEPGADTQYF. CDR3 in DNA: TGTGCCACCAGTGAGCCAGGGGCAGATACGCAGTATTTT.

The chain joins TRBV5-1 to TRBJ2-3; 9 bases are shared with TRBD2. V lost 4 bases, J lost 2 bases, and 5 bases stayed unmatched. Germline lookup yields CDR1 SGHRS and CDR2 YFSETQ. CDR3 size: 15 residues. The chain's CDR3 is CASSVLAGATDTQYF. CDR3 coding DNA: TGCGCCAGCAGCGTACTAGCGGGCGCCACAGATACGCAGTATTTT.

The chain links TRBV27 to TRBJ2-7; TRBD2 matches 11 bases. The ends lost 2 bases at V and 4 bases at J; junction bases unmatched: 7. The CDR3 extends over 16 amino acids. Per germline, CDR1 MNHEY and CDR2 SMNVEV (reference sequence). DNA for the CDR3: TGTGCCAGCAGTTTAGCGCCGGGACTAGCGGCTTACGAGCAGTACTTC. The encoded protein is CASSLAPGLAAYEQYF.

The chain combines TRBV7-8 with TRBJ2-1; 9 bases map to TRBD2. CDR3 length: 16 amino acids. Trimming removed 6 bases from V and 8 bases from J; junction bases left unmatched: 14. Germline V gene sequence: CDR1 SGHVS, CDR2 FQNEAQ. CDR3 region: CASRPGRSGRMDEQFF. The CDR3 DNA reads TGTGCCAGCAGGCCAGGAAGGAGCGGGAGGATGGATGAGCAGTTCTTC.

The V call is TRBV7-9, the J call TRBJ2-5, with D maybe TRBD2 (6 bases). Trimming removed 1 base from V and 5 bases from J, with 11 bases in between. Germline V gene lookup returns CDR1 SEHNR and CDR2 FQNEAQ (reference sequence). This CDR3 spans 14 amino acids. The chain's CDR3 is CASSLGAGTETQYF. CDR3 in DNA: TGTGCCAGCAGCTTAGGCGCGGGAACGGAGACCCAGTACTTC.

As DNA, the CDR3 is TGTGCCAGCAGCTTAGTCGGTGAGGGCACTGAAGCTTTCTTT. Translated, it gives CASSLVGEGTEAFF. V usage is TRBV11-2 and J usage is TRBJ1-1; D remains ambiguous. Germline values: CDR1 SGHAT, CDR2 FQNNGV. The CDR3 is 14 residues long. Trimming took 1 base from V and 4 from J, leaving 10 bases between them.

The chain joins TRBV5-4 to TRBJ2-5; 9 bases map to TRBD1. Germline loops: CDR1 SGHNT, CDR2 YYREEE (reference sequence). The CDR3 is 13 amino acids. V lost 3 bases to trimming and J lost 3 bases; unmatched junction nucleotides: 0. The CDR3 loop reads CASSWDREETQYF. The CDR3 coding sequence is TGTGCCAGCAGCTGGGACAGGGAAGAGACCCAGTACTTC.

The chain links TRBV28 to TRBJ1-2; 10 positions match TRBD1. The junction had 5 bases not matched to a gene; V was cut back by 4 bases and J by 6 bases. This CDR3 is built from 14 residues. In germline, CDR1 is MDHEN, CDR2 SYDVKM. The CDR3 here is CASSSDRGRHGYTF. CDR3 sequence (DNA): TGTGCCAGCAGTTCTGACAGGGGGCGGCATGGCTACACCTTC.

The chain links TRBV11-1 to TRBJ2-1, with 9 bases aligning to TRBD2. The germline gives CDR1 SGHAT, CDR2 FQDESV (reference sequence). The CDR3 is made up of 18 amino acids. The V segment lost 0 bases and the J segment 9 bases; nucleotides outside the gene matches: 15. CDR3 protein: CASSLAPGLALGSGEQFF. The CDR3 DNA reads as TGTGCCAGCAGCTTAGCACCGGGACTAGCTTTAGGTTCCGGTGAGCAGTTCTTC.

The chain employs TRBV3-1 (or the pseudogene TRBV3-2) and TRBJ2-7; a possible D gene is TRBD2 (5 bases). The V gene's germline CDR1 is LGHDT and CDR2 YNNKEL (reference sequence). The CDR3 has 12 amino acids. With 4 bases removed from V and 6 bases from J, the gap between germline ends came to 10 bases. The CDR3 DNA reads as TGTGCCAGCAGCCCCGGAGGCGGCGAGCAGTACTTC. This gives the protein CASSPGGGEQYF.

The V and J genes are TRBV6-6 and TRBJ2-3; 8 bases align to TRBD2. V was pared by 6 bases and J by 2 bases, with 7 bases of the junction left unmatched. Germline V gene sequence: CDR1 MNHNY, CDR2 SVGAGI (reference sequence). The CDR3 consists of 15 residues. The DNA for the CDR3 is TGTGCCAGCAGCTCCCGGGGGGGTGACACAGATACGCAGTATTTT. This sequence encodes CASSSRGGDTDTQYF.

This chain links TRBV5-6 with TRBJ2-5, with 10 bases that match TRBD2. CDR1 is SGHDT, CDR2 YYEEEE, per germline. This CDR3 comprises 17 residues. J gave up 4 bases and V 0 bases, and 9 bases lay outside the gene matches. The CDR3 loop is CASSLAVASGSGETQYF. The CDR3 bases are TGTGCCAGCAGCTTGGCCGTGGCTAGCGGGAGTGGAGAGACCCAGTACTTC.

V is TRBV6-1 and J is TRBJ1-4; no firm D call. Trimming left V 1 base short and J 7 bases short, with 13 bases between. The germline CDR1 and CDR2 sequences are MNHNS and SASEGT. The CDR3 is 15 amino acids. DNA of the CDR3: TGTGCCAGCAGTGAAGAACGGAGCCGGGGTGAAAAACTGTTTTTT. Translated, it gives CASSEERSRGEKLFF.